This note documents a single TCR beta chain sequence. Sequencing used immunoSEQ multiplex PCR; TCRdb keeps in-frame clones, though not all of them. Among roughly 380,000 clones listed, about four fifths were seen once. These data are taken from a study of blood T cell repertoires in COVID-19. Germline V gene lookup returns CDR1 MNHEY and CDR2 SVGAGI. V was pared by 4 bases and J by 1 base, with 7 bases between. The CDR3 covers 13 residues. The sequencing sample was made of peripheral blood. The receptor was derived from a human donor with acute or convalescent COVID-19. The donor label of this sample is uncertain. J is TRBJ1-1 and V is TRBV6-5, with no clear D. The CDR3 sequence: CASSSTRNTEAFF. CDR3 DNA: TGTGCCAGCAGTTCCACACGGAACACTGAAGCTTTCTTT.